Below are 5 T cell receptor beta chains sequenced from a single sample in a study of T cell repertoires in cytomegalovirus infection (dated by TCRdb to the late 2010s). Sequencing relied on an Illumina HiSeq 1500. Starting from the raw public reads, TCRdb applied fastp trimming at Q25, assembled clones with MiXCR and retained in-frame beta chains. Rows are combined by CDR3 protein, so each entry shows the most common genes and DNA. The sample table shows about 920,000 distinct CDR3 sequences, and about a third are seen once. The ten largest clones represent roughly an eighth of the sample. These TCRs' antigens remain unknown. In light of the paper, this sample's treatment or condition label describes: in vitro stimulation with specific CMV peptide epitopes to enrich CMV-specific T cells. Sample: cultured CD8+ T cells from PBMCs, taken from culture after CMV antigen stimulation. The receptors shown here come from a human donor in good health (CMV status not recorded). Some clones in this sample may be carry-over from other donors' samples.

In this sample, this clonotype turned up a few times. With a much larger clone just one base away, this may be a read error. The chain uses TRBV19 and TRBJ1-1; no reliable D call. CDR3 length equals 11 residues. The germline V gene encodes CDR1 LNHDA and CDR2 SQIVND (reference sequence). Trimming removed 3 bases at V and 3 bases at J, with 2 bases between. CDR3: CASSMYTEAFF. The CDR3 DNA is TGTGCCAGTAGTATGTACACTGAAGCTTTCTTT.

The chain joins TRBV9 to TRBJ2-2; 7 bases map to TRBD1. J was trimmed by 0 bases and V by 2 bases; bases with no gene match: 10. The germline gives CDR1 SGDLS, CDR2 YYNGEE. The CDR3 runs 18 residues. CDR3 region: CASSVVTGKSANTGELFF. DNA for the CDR3: TGTGCCAGCAGCGTCGTGACAGGGAAGTCCGCGAACACCGGGGAGCTGTTTTTT.

The J gene is TRBJ1-1, the V gene TRBV6-6; D gene ambiguous. Germline values: CDR1 MNHNY, CDR2 SVGAGI (reference sequence). Trimming shortened V by 4 bases and J by 4 bases, and 13 bases separated the two germline ends. The CDR3 extends over 14 amino acids. The CDR3 loop is CASSFEGGGTEAFF. CDR3 DNA: TGTGCCAGCAGTTTCGAGGGAGGCGGCACTGAAGCTTTCTTT.

This clonotype came up a few times. V usage is TRBV4-3 and J usage is TRBJ2-1; 14 bases are a match to TRBD2. Per the germline V gene, CDR1 is LGHNA and CDR2 is YSLEER. This CDR3 has 17 residues. Unmatched junction bases numbered 2, after V lost 3 bases and J lost 1 base. CDR3 nucleotide sequence: TGCGCCAGCAGCCATCGACTAGCGGGGGGGTCCTACAATGAGCAGTTCTTC. Its protein is CASSHRLAGGSYNEQFF.

About this clonotype: A much bigger clone sits one base away, suggesting this may be a read error. The chain is built from TRBV7-9 and TRBJ2-2; D ambiguous. From germline, CDR1 is SEHNR and CDR2 FQNEAQ (reference sequence). V shed 6 bases and J shed 4 bases, with 3 bases lying between them. The CDR3 spans 11 residues. CDR3 DNA sequence: TGTGCCAGCAGACCCACCGGGGAGCTGTTTTTT. Translating it yields CASRPTGELFF.